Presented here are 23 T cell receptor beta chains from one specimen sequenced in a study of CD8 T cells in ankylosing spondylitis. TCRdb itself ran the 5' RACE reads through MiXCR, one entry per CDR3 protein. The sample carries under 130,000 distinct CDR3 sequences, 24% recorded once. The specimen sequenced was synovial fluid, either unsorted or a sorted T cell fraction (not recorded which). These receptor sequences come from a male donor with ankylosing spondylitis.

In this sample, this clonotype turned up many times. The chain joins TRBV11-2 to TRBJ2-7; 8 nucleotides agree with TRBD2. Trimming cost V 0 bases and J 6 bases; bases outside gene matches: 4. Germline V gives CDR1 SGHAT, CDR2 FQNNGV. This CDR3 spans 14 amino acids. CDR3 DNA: TGTGCCAGCAGCTTAGATCGGGGGGGAGGCGAGCAGTACTTC. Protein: CASSLDRGGGEQYF.

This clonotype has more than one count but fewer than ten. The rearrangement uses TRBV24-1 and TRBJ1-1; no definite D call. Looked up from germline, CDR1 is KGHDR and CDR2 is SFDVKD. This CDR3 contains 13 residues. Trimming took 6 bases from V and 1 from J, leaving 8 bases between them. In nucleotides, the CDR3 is TGTGCCACCAGTCCCTCGGGGAACACTGAAGCTTTCTTT. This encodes CATSPSGNTEAFF.

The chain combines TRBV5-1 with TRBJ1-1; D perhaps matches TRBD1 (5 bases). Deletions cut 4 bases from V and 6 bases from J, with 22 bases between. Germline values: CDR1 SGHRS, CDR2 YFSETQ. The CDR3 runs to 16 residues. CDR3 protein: CASSTGAEGFKAEAFF. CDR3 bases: TGCGCCAGCAGCACAGGTGCGGAGGGGTTTAAGGCTGAAGCTTTCTTT.

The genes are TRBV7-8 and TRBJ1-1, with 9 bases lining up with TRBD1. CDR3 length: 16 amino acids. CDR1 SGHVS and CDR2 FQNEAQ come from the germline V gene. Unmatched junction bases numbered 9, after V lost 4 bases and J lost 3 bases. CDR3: CASSSRTGDRYTEAFF. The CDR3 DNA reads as TGTGCCAGCAGCTCGCGGACAGGGGATCGGTACACTGAAGCTTTCTTT.

This chain's CDR3 is CASSPGQGWISSEKLFF. In DNA, the CDR3 is TGTGCCAGCAGTCCTGGACAGGGCTGGATTTCTAGTGAAAAACTGTTTTTT. The J gene is TRBJ1-4, the V gene TRBV12-3 or TRBV12-4; 8 bases are a match to TRBD1. This CDR3 contains 17 residues. With 5 bases clipped from V and 7 bases from J, the junction kept 15 bases outside the gene matches.

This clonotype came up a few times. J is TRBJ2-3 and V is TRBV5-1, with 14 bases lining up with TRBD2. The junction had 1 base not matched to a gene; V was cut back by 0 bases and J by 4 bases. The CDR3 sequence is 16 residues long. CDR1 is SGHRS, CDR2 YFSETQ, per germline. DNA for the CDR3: TGCGCCAGCAGCTTGGGACTAGCGGGAGGGCCAGATACGCAGTATTTT. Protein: CASSLGLAGGPDTQYF.

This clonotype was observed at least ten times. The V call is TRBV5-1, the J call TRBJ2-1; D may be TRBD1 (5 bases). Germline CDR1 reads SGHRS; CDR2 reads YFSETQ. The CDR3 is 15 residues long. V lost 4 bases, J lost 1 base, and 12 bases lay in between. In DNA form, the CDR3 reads TGCGCCAGCAGCCCCCAGGGTGGTTCCTACAATGAGCAGTTCTTC. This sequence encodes CASSPQGGSYNEQFF.

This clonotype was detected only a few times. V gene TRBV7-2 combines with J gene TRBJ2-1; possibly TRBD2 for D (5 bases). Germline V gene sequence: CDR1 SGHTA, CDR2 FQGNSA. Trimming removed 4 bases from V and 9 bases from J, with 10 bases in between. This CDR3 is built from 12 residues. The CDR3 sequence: CASSSDYGEQFF. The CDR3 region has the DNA TGTGCCAGCAGCTCAGACTACGGTGAGCAGTTCTTC.

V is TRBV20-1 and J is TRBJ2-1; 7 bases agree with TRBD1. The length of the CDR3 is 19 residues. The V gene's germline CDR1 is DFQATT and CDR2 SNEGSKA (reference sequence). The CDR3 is CRARDPGIPTGSLHDEQFF. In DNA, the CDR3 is TGCAGGGCCAGGGATCCGGGAATTCCGACAGGGTCCCTACACGATGAGCAGTTCTTC.

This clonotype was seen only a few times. The CDR3 DNA follows: TGTGCCAGCAGCCCCTCACTAGCGGATACCCTCAGGAGTTTGTACTTC. Amino acid sequence: CASSPSLADTLRSLYF. This chain connects TRBV11-3 to TRBJ2-5, with 8 bases fitting TRBD2. The V segment lost 5 bases and the J segment 13 bases; nucleotides outside the gene matches: 21. This CDR3 has 16 residues. Germline assignment: CDR1 SGHNT and CDR2 YENEEA.

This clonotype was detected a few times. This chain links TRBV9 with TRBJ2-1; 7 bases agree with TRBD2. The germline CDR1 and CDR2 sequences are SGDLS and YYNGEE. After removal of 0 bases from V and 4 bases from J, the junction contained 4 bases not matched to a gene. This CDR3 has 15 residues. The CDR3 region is CASSVGASGYNEQFF. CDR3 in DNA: TGTGCCAGCAGCGTAGGGGCTAGCGGTTACAATGAGCAGTTCTTC.

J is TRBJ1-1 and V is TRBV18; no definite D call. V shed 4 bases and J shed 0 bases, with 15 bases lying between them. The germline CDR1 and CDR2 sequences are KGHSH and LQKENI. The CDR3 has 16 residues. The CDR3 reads CASSLAVPDMNTEAFF. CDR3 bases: TGTGCCAGCTCACTCGCCGTACCAGACATGAACACTGAAGCTTTCTTT.

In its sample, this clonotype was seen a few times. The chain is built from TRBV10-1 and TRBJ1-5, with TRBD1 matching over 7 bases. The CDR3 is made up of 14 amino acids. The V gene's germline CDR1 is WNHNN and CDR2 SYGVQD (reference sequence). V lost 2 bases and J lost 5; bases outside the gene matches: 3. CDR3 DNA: TGCGCCAGCAGTGAGAGGGGGCTATATCAGCCCCAGCATTTT. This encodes CASSERGLYQPQHF.

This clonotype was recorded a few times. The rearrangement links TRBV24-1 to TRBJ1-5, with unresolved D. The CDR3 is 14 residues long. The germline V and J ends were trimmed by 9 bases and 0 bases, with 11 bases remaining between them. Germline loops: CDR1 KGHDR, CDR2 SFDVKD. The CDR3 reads CATATTYSNQPQHF. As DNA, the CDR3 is TGTGCCACCGCGACAACTTATAGCAATCAGCCCCAGCATTTT.

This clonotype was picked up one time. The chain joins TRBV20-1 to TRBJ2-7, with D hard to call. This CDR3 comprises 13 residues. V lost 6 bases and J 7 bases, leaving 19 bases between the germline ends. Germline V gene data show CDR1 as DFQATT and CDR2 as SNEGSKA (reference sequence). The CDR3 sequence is CSAHTDSSLEQYF. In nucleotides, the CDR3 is TGCAGTGCCCACACTGACTCTTCGCTGGAGCAGTACTTC.

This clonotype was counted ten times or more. The CDR3 reads CASSFDPASSYNEQFF. CDR3 nucleotides: TGTGCCAGCAGCTTTGACCCAGCGAGCTCCTACAATGAGCAGTTCTTC. This rearrangement joins TRBV7-8 to TRBJ2-1; the D is unclear. The CDR3 contains 16 residues. Germline CDR1 and CDR2: SGHVS and FQNEAQ. The V gene lost 3 bases and the J gene lost 0 bases, with 12 bases spanning the gap. The whole variable domain, remainder taken from reference TRBV7-8 and TRBJ2-1, is GAGVSQSPRYKVAKRGQDVALRCDPISGHVSLFWYQQALGQGPEFLTYFQNEAQLDKSGLPSDRFFAERPEGSVSTLKIQRTQQEDSAVYLCASSFDPASSYNEQFFGPGTRLTVL.

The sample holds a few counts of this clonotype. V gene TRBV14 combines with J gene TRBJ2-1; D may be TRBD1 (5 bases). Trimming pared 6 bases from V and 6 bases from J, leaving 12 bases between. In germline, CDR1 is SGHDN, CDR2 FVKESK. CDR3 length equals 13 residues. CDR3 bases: TGTGCCAGCAGTCGACAGTTGGGCAATGAGCAGTTCTTC. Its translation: CASSRQLGNEQFF.

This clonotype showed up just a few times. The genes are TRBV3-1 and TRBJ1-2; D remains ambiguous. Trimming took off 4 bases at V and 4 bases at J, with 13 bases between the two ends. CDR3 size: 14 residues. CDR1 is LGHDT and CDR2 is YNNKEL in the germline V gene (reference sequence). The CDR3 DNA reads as TGTGCCAGCAGCCCCTCCGGGCCTACCTATGGCTACACCTTC. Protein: CASSPSGPTYGYTF.

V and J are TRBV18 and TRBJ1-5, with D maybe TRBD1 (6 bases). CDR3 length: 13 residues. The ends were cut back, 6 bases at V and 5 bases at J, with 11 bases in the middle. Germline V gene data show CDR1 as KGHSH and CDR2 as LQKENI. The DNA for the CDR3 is TGTGCCAGCTCGGAGGGGGATTATCAGCCCCAGCATTTT. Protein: CASSEGDYQPQHF.

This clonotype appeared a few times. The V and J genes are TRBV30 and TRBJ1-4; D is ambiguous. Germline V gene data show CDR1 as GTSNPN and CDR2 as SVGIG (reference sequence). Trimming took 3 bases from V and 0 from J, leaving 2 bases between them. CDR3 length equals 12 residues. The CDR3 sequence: CAWRATNEKLFF. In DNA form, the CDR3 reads TGTGCCTGGAGAGCAACTAATGAAAAACTGTTTTTT.

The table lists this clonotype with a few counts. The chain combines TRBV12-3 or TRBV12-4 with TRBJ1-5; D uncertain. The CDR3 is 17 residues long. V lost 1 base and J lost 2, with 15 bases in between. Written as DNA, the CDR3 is TGTGCCAGCAGTTTAGAGTTGGCAGCCAGAGGCAATCAGCCCCAGCATTTT. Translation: CASSLELAARGNQPQHF.

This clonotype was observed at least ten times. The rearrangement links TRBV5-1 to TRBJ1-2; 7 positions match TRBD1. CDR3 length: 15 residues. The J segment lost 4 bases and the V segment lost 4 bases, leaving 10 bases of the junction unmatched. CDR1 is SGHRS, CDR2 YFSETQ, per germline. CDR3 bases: TGCGCCAGCAGCCCGGCGACAGGGAAAAGCTATGGCTACACCTTC. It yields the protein CASSPATGKSYGYTF.

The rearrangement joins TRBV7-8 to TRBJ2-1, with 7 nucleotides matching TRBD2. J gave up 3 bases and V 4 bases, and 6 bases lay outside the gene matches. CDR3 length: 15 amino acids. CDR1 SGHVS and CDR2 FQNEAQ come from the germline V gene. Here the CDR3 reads CASSWRGGYYNEQFF. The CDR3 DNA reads TGTGCCAGCAGCTGGAGGGGAGGGTACTACAATGAGCAGTTCTTC.